The 16 T cell receptor beta chains below come from one sample, sequenced in a study of cytomegalovirus exposure and HLA in healthy donors. With 60 Vbeta and 13 Jbeta primers, the PCR was carried out. Using immunoSEQ multiplex PCR, the repertoire was profiled, and TCRdb retains in-frame clones only, with some absent. The table lists roughly 150,000 clones, over 70% of them singletons. The sample consisted of PBMCs. The receptors here all came from a woman under 30 in good health and CMV-seronegative.

V usage is TRBV9 and J usage is TRBJ2-7, with TRBD1 matching over 10 bases. The CDR3 consists of 12 residues. V lost 4 bases to trimming and J lost 12 bases; unmatched junction nucleotides: 7. Germline V gives CDR1 SGDLS, CDR2 YYNGEE. DNA of the CDR3: TGTGCCAGCAGCATGGGACAGGGGTTTCTGTACTTC. Protein sequence: CASSMGQGFLYF.

This chain joins TRBV6-1 and TRBJ1-5; D gene ambiguous. This CDR3 has 15 residues. V was shortened by 10 bases and J by 6 bases, with 22 bases between the two germline ends. In germline, CDR1 is MNHNS, CDR2 SASEGT. The CDR3 sequence is CATKLTTALLQPQHF. In DNA form, the CDR3 reads TGTGCCACCAAATTAACAACAGCTCTACTTCAGCCCCAGCATTTT.

The V and J genes are TRBV19 and TRBJ1-1, with D maybe TRBD1 (6 bases). Germline CDR1 reads LNHDA; CDR2 reads SQIVND (reference sequence). V gave up 5 bases and J gave up 5 bases, with 15 bases separating them. This CDR3 is built from 14 residues. Here the CDR3 reads CASSLPGVLTEAFF. The DNA of the CDR3 is TGTGCCAGTAGTCTTCCAGGGGTTTTGACTGAAGCTTTCTTT.

This chain uses TRBV4-1 with TRBJ2-5, with 9 nucleotides matching TRBD2. Losses at the gene ends were 1 base for V and 5 bases for J; bases not matched to a gene: 5. CDR1 MGHRA and CDR2 YSYEKL come from the germline V gene. The CDR3 runs 15 residues. The CDR3 nucleotides read TGCGCCAGCAGCCAAGGAAGCGGGGGGAGGGAGACCCAGTACTTC. It codes for CASSQGSGGRETQYF.

This chain uses TRBV2 with TRBJ2-2; 7 bases line up with TRBD1. The CDR3 is made up of 14 amino acids. With V trimmed by 10 bases and J by 2 bases, 7 bases remained unmatched. Germline CDR1 is SNHLY and CDR2 is FYNNEI. The CDR3: CATRDSQNTGELFF. CDR3 nucleotide sequence: TGTGCCACTCGGGACAGCCAAAACACCGGGGAGCTGTTTTTT. Filled out from reference TRBV2 and TRBJ2-2, the complete variable domain reads EPEVTQTPSHQVTQMGQEVILRCVPISNHLYFYWYRQILGQKVEFLVSFYNNEISEKSEIFDDQFSVERPDGSNFTLKIRSTKLEDSAMYFCATRDSQNTGELFFGEGSRLTVL.

The J gene is TRBJ1-2, the V gene TRBV10-3; D gene ambiguous. Trimming shortened V by 3 bases and J by 5 bases, and 16 bases separated the two germline ends. Germline V CDR1 and CDR2: ENHRY, SYGVKD. The length of the CDR3 is 15 residues. The DNA for the CDR3 is TGTGCCATCAGTGACCCGGGAGGGAGCTCGTATGGCTACACCTTC. Translation gives CAISDPGGSSYGYTF.

The chain employs TRBV21-1 and TRBJ2-3; the table's D call, TRBD1, was not checked against the DNA. TRBV21-1 represents a pseudogene. This CDR3 comprises 17 residues. The CDR3 DNA reads as TGTGCCAGCAGCCTCCCGACAGGGCGCAATTGCACAGATACGCAGTATTTT. Translation gives CASSLPTGRNCTDTQYF.

The rearrangement uses TRBV30 and TRBJ1-2; 9 bases are shared with TRBD1. V gave up 4 bases and J gave up 3 bases; unmatched junction bases: 6. CDR3 length: 14 amino acids. Per germline, CDR1 GTSNPN and CDR2 SVGIG (reference sequence). This chain's CDR3 is CAWIGTGSDYGYTF. Written as DNA, the CDR3 is TGTGCCTGGATAGGGACAGGGTCGGACTATGGCTACACCTTC.

This clone was seen just once. This CDR3 is CASSEAVSGAPEAFF. Here the CDR3 DNA reads TGTGCCAGCAGTGAAGCTGTATCAGGGGCTCCTGAAGCTTTCTTT. This chain connects TRBV6-1 to TRBJ1-1, with a tentative D call TRBD1 (6 bases). The germline V gene encodes CDR1 MNHNS and CDR2 SASEGT. This CDR3 is 15 amino acids long. V lost 0 bases and J 6 bases, leaving 14 bases between the germline ends.

The chain employs TRBV28 and TRBJ1-5; 10 positions match TRBD1. Germline CDR1 MDHEN, CDR2 SYDVKM. The CDR3 has 15 residues. The J segment lost 2 bases and the V segment lost 7 bases, leaving 5 bases of the junction unmatched. DNA for the CDR3: TGTGCCAGCATCACGACAGGGGGCGGCAATCAGCCCCAGCATTTT. It codes for CASITTGGGNQPQHF.

V usage is TRBV7-2 and J usage is TRBJ1-3, with D unclear. Trimming left V 4 bases short and J 0 bases short, with 10 bases between. The germline CDR1 and CDR2 sequences are SGHTA and FQGNSA. CDR3 length: 15 residues. The CDR3 DNA follows: TGTGCCAGCAGCTCCGGTCCCCACTCTGGAAACACCATATATTTT. This encodes CASSSGPHSGNTIYF.

The chain joins TRBV6-5 to TRBJ1-6; TRBD1 agrees at 10 bases. This CDR3 has 14 amino acids. The germline V gene has CDR1 MNHEY and CDR2 SVGAGI. V was clipped by 5 bases and J by 9 bases; unmatched bases: 4. Here the CDR3 reads CASSKGTGVSPLHF. The CDR3 DNA follows: TGTGCCAGCAGTAAAGGGACAGGGGTTTCACCCCTCCACTTT.

This rearrangement joins TRBV7-9 to TRBJ1-2, with TRBD1 matching 8 bases. Germline-derived CDR1 and CDR2 are SEHNR and FQNEAQ (reference sequence). This CDR3 is built from 15 residues. Trimming removed 4 bases from V and 2 bases from J; junction bases left unmatched: 6. CDR3 in amino acids: CASSWGRDRNYGYTF. The CDR3, as DNA: TGTGCCAGCAGCTGGGGACGGGACAGGAACTATGGCTACACCTTC.

The chain carries TRBV5-1 and TRBJ2-3, with TRBD1 identical over 8 bases. The CDR3 consists of 14 residues. Germline CDR1 SGHRS, CDR2 YFSETQ. The junction had 4 bases not matched to a gene; V was cut back by 7 bases and J by 0 bases. DNA for the CDR3: TGCGCCAGCCAGGGGGCCTCTAGCACAGATACGCAGTATTTT. This sequence encodes CASQGASSTDTQYF.

The genes are TRBV6-4 and TRBJ2-3; D is unresolved. The CDR3 totals 15 residues. Trimming took off 0 bases at V and 4 bases at J, with 11 bases between the two ends. CDR1 and CDR2 (germline): MRHNA, SNTAGT. CDR3 amino acids: CASSDSGSEADTQYF. The CDR3 nucleotides read TGTGCCAGCAGTGACTCCGGGTCCGAGGCAGATACGCAGTATTTT.

The J gene is TRBJ2-3, the V gene TRBV28; D possibly corresponds to TRBD2 (7 bases). Per germline, CDR1 MDHEN and CDR2 SYDVKM. This CDR3 is built from 16 residues. Trimming shortened V by 7 bases and J by 1 base, and 18 bases separated the two germline ends. The CDR3 region has the DNA TGTGCCAGCAAACCCCAAGGGGGGGGCCGCACAGATACGCAGTATTTT. It is translated as CASKPQGGGRTDTQYF.